The present entry profiles one T cell receptor (beta chain) with its context. Its antigen is still unknown. The sample holds no much larger clone one base away, and base qualities are not on file. TCRbeta CDR3 regions were amplified from genomic DNA by means of the immunoSEQ Assay, a bias-controlled multiplex PCR. The authors processed their data as follows. The number of nucleated cells in each sample was estimated from the amplification of reference gene primers within the assay. To quantify the absolute abundance of each unique TCRbeta CDR3 rearrangement, sequence reads were collapsed and filtered. For each sample, productive Simpson clonality was calculated by taking the square root of Simpson's diversity index across productive rearrangements. The table was pulled from immuneACCESS by TCRdb, which kept in-frame rearrangements only. Such tables lose some clones; where checked, under half of the loss comes from unresolved V genes, and the rest has no known cause. V and J calls and clone size are copied from that table; D and trimming were computed from the DNA. This sample gives under 200,000 clones in total; about nine tenths of them show up just once. 1.5% to 2% of the sample is taken by the ten largest.

The collaborating institutions used their own protocols to collect whole blood in K2EDTA tubes. Collaborator samples were shipped for TCRbeta analysis as frozen whole blood, isolated PBMCs, or DNA extracted from either sample type. Trimming accounts for 5 bases at V and 2 bases at J, while the number of junction bases matched to no gene is 10. From its cysteine to its phenylalanine, the CDR3 spans 16 amino acids. The retained sequence is limited to the CDR3, 48 bases, with the frame set at the first base. Sequences LNHDA (CDR1) and SQIVND (CDR2) are obtained from the germline V gene (reference sequence). The data belong to a study of blood T cell repertoires in COVID-19 (dated by TCRdb to 2018 to 2020). Notes on the research overall: The collaborator samples originated in the United States, Italy and Spain and spanned the acute and convalescent phases of COVID-19. The material from the prospective study consisted of cDNA or gDNA derived from T cells, B-cell-depleted T cells, or PBMCs. Deeply sampled blood TCRbeta repertoires from subjects exposed to, actively infected with, or recovered from COVID-19 were included in the dataset. The repertoires were released in a freely available public database meant as a resource for research on the immune response to SARS-CoV-2. Samples came from the ongoing ImmuneRACE study (first 160 participants) plus 1,254 subjects from 6 global collaborators. A de-identified subject ID, COVID-19 status, age in years and sex were almost always included in the sample metadata. HLA class I and class II types, where available, came from metadata supplied by the sample provider rather than from assay-based typing. General conclusions and limits of the study: Clinical and demographic metadata were provided uncurated, with the amount varying by source and participant.

This sequence originates from a man younger than 35 with active or convalescent COVID-19. The rearranged chain carries TRBV19 and TRBJ2-7; TRBD2 agrees with 9 junctional bases. The sequenced material came from peripheral blood. The DNA sequence is as follows: TGTGCCAGTAGTCCGGGGGCTGGCGGGAGGGCCTACGAGCAGTACTTC. Its amino acids are CASSPGAGGRAYEQYF. Full variable domain (CDR3 extended with the reference TRBV19 and TRBJ2-7 proteins): DGGITQSPKYLFRKEGQNVTLSCEQNLNHDAMYWYRQDPGQGLRLIYYSQIVNDFQKGDIAEGYSVSREKKESFPLTVTSAQKNPTAFYLCASSPGAGGRAYEQYFGPGTRLTVT.